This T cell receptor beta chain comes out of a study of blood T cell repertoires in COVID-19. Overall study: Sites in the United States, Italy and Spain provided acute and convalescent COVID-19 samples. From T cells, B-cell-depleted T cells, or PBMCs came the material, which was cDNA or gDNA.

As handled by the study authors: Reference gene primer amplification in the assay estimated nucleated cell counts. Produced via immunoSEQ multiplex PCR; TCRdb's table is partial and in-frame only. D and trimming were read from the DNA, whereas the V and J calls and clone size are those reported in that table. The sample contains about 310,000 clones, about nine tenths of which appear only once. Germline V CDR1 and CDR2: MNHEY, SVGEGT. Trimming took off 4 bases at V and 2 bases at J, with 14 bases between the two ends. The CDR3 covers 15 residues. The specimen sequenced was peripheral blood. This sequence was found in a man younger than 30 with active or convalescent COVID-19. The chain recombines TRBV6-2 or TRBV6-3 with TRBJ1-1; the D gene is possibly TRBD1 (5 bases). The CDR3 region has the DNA TGTGCCAGCAGTTCTCGACAGAACTATAACACTGAAGCTTTCTTT. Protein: CASSSRQNYNTEAFF.